Shown below are 6 T cell receptor beta chains from a single sample sequenced in a study of patients and donors after allogeneic stem cell transplantation. One entry per CDR3 protein results from TCRdb running MiXCR on the RT-PCR reads. The data contain about 960,000 distinct CDR3 sequences, 18% of them seen just once; the ten biggest clones take up around 5.5%. The sequenced material came from blood, either unsorted or a sorted T cell fraction (not recorded which). The receptor source for this set is a human donor who was either an allogeneic HSCT recipient or a stem cell or donor lymphocyte infusion donor (not recorded which). It is not recorded whose cells these are; they may come from a transplant donor.

The chain employs TRBV11-2 and TRBJ2-1; D is possibly TRBD2 (6 bases). The V end was cut by 5 bases, the J end by 7 bases, with 24 bases between. The CDR3 is 17 residues long. Germline assignment: CDR1 SGHAT and CDR2 FQNNGV. CDR3 DNA: TGTGCCAGCAGCCATCTTCCCCCGACTAGTCGGAATAATGAGCAGTTCTTC. Translating gives CASSHLPPTSRNNEQFF.

The rearrangement joins TRBV10-3 to TRBJ1-1; 9 bases map to TRBD1. CDR1 is ENHRY and CDR2 is SYGVKD in the germline V gene. With 6 bases clipped from V and 4 bases from J, the junction kept 12 bases outside the gene matches. The CDR3 runs 16 residues. The CDR3 coding sequence is TGTGCCATCAGCGTCCGGTGGGGACAGGGAAGCACTGAAGCTTTCTTT. Translated, it gives CAISVRWGQGSTEAFF.

This clonotype was seen many times. The chain uses TRBV14 and TRBJ2-5, with D possibly being TRBD2 (6 bases). CDR3 size: 15 residues. Germline values: CDR1 SGHDN, CDR2 FVKESK. Trimming removed 2 bases at V and 3 bases at J, with 13 bases between. CDR3 in amino acids: CASSQLAGREETQYF. CDR3 nucleotide sequence: TGTGCCAGCAGCCAATTGGCGGGGCGCGAAGAGACCCAGTACTTC.

This clonotype was detected only a few times. CDR3 in DNA: TGTGCCAGCAGCCTAAATATCGGGACAGGGAGTTACAATGAGCAGTTCTTC. As protein: CASSLNIGTGSYNEQFF. The chain is built from TRBV5-8 and TRBJ2-1, with 9 bases fitting TRBD1. After removal of 4 bases from V and 4 bases from J, the junction contained 12 bases not matched to a gene. CDR3 length equals 17 residues. Germline V gives CDR1 SGHTS, CDR2 YDEGEE.

This clonotype was seen ten or more times. This chain joins TRBV12-3 or TRBV12-4 and TRBJ2-1; D is perhaps TRBD2 (5 bases). The CDR3 has 20 residues. V was pared by 3 bases and J by 0 bases, with 24 bases between. The CDR3 is CASSFSIGQRAAFSYNEQFF. The CDR3 DNA is TGTGCCAGCAGTTTCTCAATAGGGCAGAGGGCGGCCTTCTCCTACAATGAGCAGTTCTTC.

This clonotype has only a few counts. The chain couples TRBV5-1 to TRBJ1-5; unclear D gene. Germline CDR1 is SGHRS and CDR2 is YFSETQ. Trimming cost V 4 bases and J 4 bases, with 12 bases left between them. CDR3 length: 14 residues. The CDR3: CASSPGPNNQPQHF. In DNA, the CDR3 is TGCGCCAGCAGCCCCGGGCCAAATAATCAGCCCCAGCATTTT.